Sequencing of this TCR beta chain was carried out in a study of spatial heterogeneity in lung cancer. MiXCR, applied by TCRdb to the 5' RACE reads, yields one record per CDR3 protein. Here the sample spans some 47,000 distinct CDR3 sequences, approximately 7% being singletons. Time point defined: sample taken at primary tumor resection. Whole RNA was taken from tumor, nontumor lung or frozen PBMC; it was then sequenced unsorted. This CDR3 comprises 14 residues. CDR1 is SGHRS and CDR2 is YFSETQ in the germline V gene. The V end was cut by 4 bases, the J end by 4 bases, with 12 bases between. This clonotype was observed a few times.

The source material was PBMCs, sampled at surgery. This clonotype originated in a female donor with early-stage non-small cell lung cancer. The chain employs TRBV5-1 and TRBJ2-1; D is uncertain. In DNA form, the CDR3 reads TGCGCCAGCAGCCTCCCCAGTGGGTACAATGAGCAGTTCTTC. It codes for CASSLPSGYNEQFF.